The present entry profiles one T cell receptor beta chain with its context. This specimen comes from a study of blood T cell repertoires in COVID-19. Generated by immunoSEQ multiplex PCR, the TCRdb table keeps only in-frame clones and is missing some. Of under 300,000 clones listed, about 86% are singletons. Per germline, CDR1 SGHKS and CDR2 YYEKEE (reference sequence). The germline V and J ends were trimmed by 2 bases and 3 bases, with 8 bases remaining between them. The CDR3 totals 13 residues. The source of this sequence is a man between 60 and 75 years old with acute or convalescent COVID-19. The gene calls are TRBV5-5 and TRBJ1-1; D is unresolved. The sequenced sample was peripheral blood. This CDR3 is CASSLMGDTEAFF. CDR3 coding DNA: TGTGCCAGCAGCTTAATGGGAGACACTGAAGCTTTCTTT.